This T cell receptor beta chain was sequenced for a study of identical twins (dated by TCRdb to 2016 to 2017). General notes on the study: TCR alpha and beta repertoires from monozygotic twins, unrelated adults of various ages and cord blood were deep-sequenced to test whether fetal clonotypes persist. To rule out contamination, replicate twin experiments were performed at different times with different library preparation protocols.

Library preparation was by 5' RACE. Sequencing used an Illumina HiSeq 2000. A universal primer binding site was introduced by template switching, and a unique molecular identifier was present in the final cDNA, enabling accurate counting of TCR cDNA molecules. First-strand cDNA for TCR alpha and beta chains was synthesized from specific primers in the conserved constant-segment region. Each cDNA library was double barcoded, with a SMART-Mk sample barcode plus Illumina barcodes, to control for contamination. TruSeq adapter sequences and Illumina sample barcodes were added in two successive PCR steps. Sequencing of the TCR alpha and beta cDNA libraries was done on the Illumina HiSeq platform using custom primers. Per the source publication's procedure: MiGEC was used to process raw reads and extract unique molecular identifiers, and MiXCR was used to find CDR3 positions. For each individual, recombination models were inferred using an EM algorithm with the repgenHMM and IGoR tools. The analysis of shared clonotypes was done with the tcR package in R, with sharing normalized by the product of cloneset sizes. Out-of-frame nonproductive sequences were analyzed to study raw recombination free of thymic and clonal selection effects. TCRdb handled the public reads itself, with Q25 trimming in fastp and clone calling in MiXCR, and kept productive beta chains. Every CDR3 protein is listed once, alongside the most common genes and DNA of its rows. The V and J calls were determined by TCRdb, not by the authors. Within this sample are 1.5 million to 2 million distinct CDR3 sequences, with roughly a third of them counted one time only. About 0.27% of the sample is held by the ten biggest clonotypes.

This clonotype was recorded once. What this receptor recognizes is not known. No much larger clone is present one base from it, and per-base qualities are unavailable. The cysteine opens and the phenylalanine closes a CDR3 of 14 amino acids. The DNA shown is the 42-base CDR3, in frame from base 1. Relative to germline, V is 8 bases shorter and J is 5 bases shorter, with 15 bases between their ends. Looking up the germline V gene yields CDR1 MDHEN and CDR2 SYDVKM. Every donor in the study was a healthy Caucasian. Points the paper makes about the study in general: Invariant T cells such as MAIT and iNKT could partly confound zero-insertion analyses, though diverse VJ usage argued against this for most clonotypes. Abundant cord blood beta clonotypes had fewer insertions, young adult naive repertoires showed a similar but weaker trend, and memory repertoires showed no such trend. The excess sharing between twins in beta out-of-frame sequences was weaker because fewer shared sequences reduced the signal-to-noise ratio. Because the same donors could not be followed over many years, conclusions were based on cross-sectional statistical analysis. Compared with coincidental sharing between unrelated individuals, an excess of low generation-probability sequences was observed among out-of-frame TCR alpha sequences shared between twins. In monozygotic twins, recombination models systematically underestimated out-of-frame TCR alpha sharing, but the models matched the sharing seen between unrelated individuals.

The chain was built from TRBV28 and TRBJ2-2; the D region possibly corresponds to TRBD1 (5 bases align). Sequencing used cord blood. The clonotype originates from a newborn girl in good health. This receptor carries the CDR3 CASVSGPRTGELFF. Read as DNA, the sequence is TGTGCCAGCGTCTCAGGGCCGCGGACCGGGGAGCTGTTTTTT.